The 22 T cell receptor beta chains below all came from one sample that was sequenced in a study of blood T cells in healthy people across ages (dated by TCRdb to the mid-2010s). Library preparation was by 5' RACE. A second PCR of roughly 7 to 11 cycles was performed with a sample-barcoded 5' primer and a J-beta primer mix. TCRdb ran its own pipeline on the public reads, namely fastp trimming at Q25 and MiXCR clone calling, and kept in-frame beta chains. Rows with one shared CDR3 protein collapse into an entry with the most common genes and DNA. The sample table holds approximately 2,000,000 distinct CDR3 sequences, of which roughly 43% were seen once. The ten largest account for more than 20% of the sample. Sequenced: blood. The receptors originated from a human donor in good health.

V usage is TRBV28 and J usage is TRBJ1-1; D gene ambiguous. Germline V gene data show CDR1 as MDHEN and CDR2 as SYDVKM. Trimming removed 6 bases at V and 0 bases at J, with 11 bases between. This CDR3 spans 14 amino acids. CDR3: CASRLSQMNTEAFF. The DNA for the CDR3 is TGTGCCAGCAGACTGAGCCAAATGAACACTGAAGCTTTCTTT.

Only a few counts were recorded for this clonotype. The chain recombines TRBV7-6 with TRBJ2-5, with 7 nucleotides matching TRBD1. With the DNA end fitting TRBJ2-7 better, the J assignment may be wrong. Germline V gene lookup returns CDR1 SGHVS and CDR2 FNYEAQ. The length of the CDR3 is 13 residues. The CDR3 loop reads CASRRDSRHEQYF. The CDR3 coding sequence is TGTGCCAGCAGACGGGACAGTCGCCACGAGCAGTACTTC.

This clonotype came up many times. The chain carries TRBV12-3 or TRBV12-4 and TRBJ1-2, with TRBD1 as a possible D gene (5 bases). The CDR3 extends over 13 amino acids. Trimming removed 5 bases at V and 4 bases at J, with 11 bases between. The DNA for the CDR3 is TGTGCCAGCAGTCTACAGGTTCCCTATGGCTACACCTTC. Translated: CASSLQVPYGYTF.

This clonotype was observed a handful of times. The chain is built from TRBV7-2 and TRBJ1-4; D call uncertain. The V gene's germline CDR1 is SGHTA and CDR2 FQGNSA. There are 15 residues in the CDR3. Trimming removed 6 bases at V and 5 bases at J, with 16 bases between. The DNA of the CDR3 is TGTGCCAGCAGTTCCGGGCCAGGTCGGAATGAAAAACTGTTTTTT. Amino acids: CASSSGPGRNEKLFF.

About this clonotype: An end of the junction does not agree with germline; a read error may underlie this. CDR3 DNA: TGTGACAGCAGCCAAGTTCAGGACTATGGCTACACCTTC. The encoded protein is CDSSQVQDYGYTF. The chain carries TRBV4-2 and TRBJ1-2; D is ambiguous. The CDR3 length is 13 residues. Looked up from germline, CDR1 is LGHNA and CDR2 is YNFKEQ.

On this clonotype itself: Germline and junction disagree at one end, which may indicate a read error. The chain has TRBV20-1 and TRBJ2-5; D might be TRBD2 (7 bases). The CDR3 has 12 amino acids. Germline loops: CDR1 DFQATT, CDR2 SNEGSKA (reference sequence). CDR3 coding DNA: TGCAGTGCTAGAGCGGGGGGCGGGACCCAGTGCTTC. This gives the protein CSARAGGGTQCF.

In this sample, this clonotype turned up a few times. The chain recombines TRBV5-6 with TRBJ1-4; D call uncertain. Between the trimmed V and J ends, which lost 2 bases and 7 bases, there was a span of 15 bases. Per germline, CDR1 SGHDT and CDR2 YYEEEE. This CDR3 is 15 amino acids long. CDR3 region: CASSLSPRGSEKLFF. CDR3 DNA: TGTGCCAGCAGCTTAAGCCCTCGAGGGAGTGAAAAACTGTTTTTT.

The chain uses TRBV12-3 or TRBV12-4 and TRBJ1-4; D gene ambiguous. The CDR3 totals 13 residues. V lost 7 bases to trimming and J lost 5 bases, with 11 bases between them. Here the CDR3 DNA reads TGTGCCAGCATGATCGGGGTAAATGAAAAACTGTTTTTT. It specifies CASMIGVNEKLFF.

This clonotype was counted many times. The V call is TRBV29-1, the J call TRBJ2-7; D assignment may be TRBD1 or TRBD2 (5 bases each). The germline gives CDR1 SQVTM, CDR2 ANQGSEA. The CDR3 runs 13 residues. Trimming cost V 5 bases and J 3 bases, with 14 bases left between them. Here the CDR3 DNA reads TGCAGCGTTCGGGGCCCCAGGGACTACGAGCAGTACTTC. Translation gives CSVRGPRDYEQYF.

This clonotype was counted between two and nine times. The chain is built from TRBV4-3 and TRBJ2-1; D remains unclear. The V end was cut by 0 bases, the J end by 6 bases, with 6 bases between. The CDR3 is 13 residues long. Per germline, CDR1 LGHNA and CDR2 YSLEER. The CDR3 bases are TGCGCCAGCAGCCAAGATCTGGTCAATGAGCAGTTCTTC. Translation gives CASSQDLVNEQFF.

The rearrangement joins TRBV7-2 to TRBJ2-1; 10 bases agree with TRBD1. The CDR3 spans 15 residues. CDR1 is SGHTA and CDR2 is FQGNSA in the germline V gene. V dropped 1 base and J dropped 8; count of bases not matched to a gene: 5. The DNA for the CDR3 is TGTGCCAGCAGCTTAGGGACAGGGGGATGGGATGAGCAGTTCTTC. The encoded protein is CASSLGTGGWDEQFF.

This clonotype was observed a handful of times. V and J are TRBV7-9 and TRBJ2-7; 8 bases agree with TRBD1. After removal of 4 bases from V and 2 bases from J, the junction contained 10 bases not matched to a gene. The CDR3 sequence is 16 residues long. In germline, CDR1 is SEHNR, CDR2 FQNEAQ (reference sequence). For the CDR3, the DNA is TGTGCCAGCAGCTCTGGACAGGGTGAGGGCCCCTACGAGCAGTACTTC. It encodes CASSSGQGEGPYEQYF.

The chain carries TRBV12-3 or TRBV12-4 and TRBJ1-2; D is unresolved. The CDR3 spans 15 residues. Trimming took off 3 bases at V and 0 bases at J, with 11 bases between the two ends. CDR3 nucleotides: TGTGCCAGCAGTTTCGAGGAGGTCTCTAACTATGGCTACACCTTC. Amino acids: CASSFEEVSNYGYTF.

The sample holds many counts of this clonotype. The rearrangement uses TRBV5-4 and TRBJ2-3; the D is unclear. Trimming left V 2 bases short and J 2 bases short, with 6 bases between. The CDR3 consists of 13 residues. Germline V gene lookup returns CDR1 SGHNT and CDR2 YYREEE (reference sequence). The CDR3 DNA sequence: TGTGCCAGCAGCTTTGGGAACACAGATACGCAGTATTTT. It translates to CASSFGNTDTQYF.

The chain carries TRBV24-1 and TRBJ2-3; the D call may be TRBD1 or TRBD2 (6 bases each). The V and J ends lost 3 bases and 4 bases respectively, with 13 bases between them. The CDR3 runs to 15 residues. Germline V gives CDR1 KGHDR, CDR2 SFDVKD. CDR3 in amino acids: CATSDTGRGADTQYF. DNA of the CDR3: TGTGCCACCAGTGATACCGGTAGGGGGGCAGATACGCAGTATTTT.

This clonotype was observed a handful of times. This rearrangement joins TRBV5-1 to TRBJ2-3, with D perhaps TRBD1 (6 bases). Germline-derived CDR1 and CDR2 are SGHRS and YFSETQ. Deletions cut 4 bases from V and 2 bases from J, with 11 bases between. The CDR3 is 14 amino acids. CDR3 DNA: TGCGCCAGCAGCGCTCAGGGGATCACAGATACGCAGTATTTT. Its protein product is CASSAQGITDTQYF.

This clonotype has a single count. One junction end does not reproduce the germline sequence, and a read error may be involved. The chain has TRBV7-2 and TRBJ1-1; D is unresolved. The germline V gene has CDR1 SGHTA and CDR2 FQGNSA. This CDR3 has 15 amino acids. The DNA of the CDR3 is TGTGTCAGCAGCCCCACCGTACCGCTTAGTAGCCCAGCTTTCTTT. As protein: CVSSPTVPLSSPAFF.

Many counts were recorded for this clonotype. The gene calls are TRBV6-5 and TRBJ1-6; D is unresolved. This CDR3 spans 14 amino acids. Trimming removed 4 bases at V and 7 bases at J, with 11 bases between. Germline V gene sequence: CDR1 MNHEY, CDR2 SVGAGI. The CDR3 nucleotides read TGTGCCAGCAGTTTAGGGAGGATGAATTCACCCCTCCACTTT. Its protein is CASSLGRMNSPLHF.

The chain is built from TRBV28 and TRBJ2-1; weak D call: TRBD2 (5 bases). This CDR3 is 15 amino acids long. V lost 3 bases and J lost 8, with 17 bases in between. Germline loops: CDR1 MDHEN, CDR2 SYDVKM. The CDR3 DNA reads TGTGCCAGCAGTTTGGTAGAAACGGGGAAACATGAGCAGTTCTTC. Its protein is CASSLVETGKHEQFF.

This clonotype occurred once. A much larger clonotype is one base distant, so this may be a read error. This chain uses TRBV12-3 or TRBV12-4 with TRBJ1-5; D uncertain. The CDR3 has 12 residues. V shed 6 bases and J shed 4 bases, with 7 bases lying between them. CDR3 protein: CASRRENQPQHF. The CDR3 DNA reads as TGTGCCAGCAGGAGGGAGAATCAGCCCCAGCATTTT.

The chain joins TRBV2 to TRBJ1-2; 11 nucleotides match TRBD1. J lost 8 bases, V lost 11 bases, and 7 bases had no gene match. CDR1 and CDR2 (germline): SNHLY, FYNNEI. The CDR3 covers 12 residues. The CDR3 nucleotides read TGTGCCGGGATGGACAGGGGGCAAGGCTACACCTTC. Translated: CAGMDRGQGYTF.

The chain links TRBV29-1 to TRBJ1-3; D is uncertain. The CDR3 has 11 amino acids. Germline V lookup: CDR1 SQVTM, CDR2 ANQGSEA. V was cut by 6 bases and J by 10 bases, with 13 bases left in between. The CDR3 here is CSVSIEGTIYF. The CDR3 coding sequence is TGCAGCGTCTCTATCGAAGGGACCATATATTTT.